The 21 T cell receptor beta chains in this list originate from one sample, sequenced in a study of blood T cell repertoires in COVID-19. Produced via immunoSEQ multiplex PCR; TCRdb's table is partial and in-frame only. The table has around 200,000 clones, around 80% seen once. The source material was peripheral blood. These receptors were taken from a woman in her 70s with acute or convalescent COVID-19.

The rearrangement joins TRBV28 to TRBJ2-2; 8 nucleotides match TRBD1. Trimming at V came to 6 bases and at J to 4 bases, leaving 7 bases not matched to a gene. The CDR3 is made up of 15 amino acids. Germline CDR1 and CDR2: MDHEN and SYDVKM. CDR3 DNA: TGTGCCAGCAGCCCGGTCGGACAGGGCACCGGGGAGCTGTTTTTT. Encoded protein: CASSPVGQGTGELFF.

About this clone: The DNA is omitted, as the CDR3 cannot be located on it reliably, and the CDR3 follows TCRdb's listing. The V call is TRBV5-1, the J call TRBJ2-2; TRBD1 reflects the table's D call only, with no check against the DNA. The CDR3 is 15 residues long, counting both termini. Germline CDR1 SGHRS, CDR2 YFSETQ. CDR3 sequence: CASSLRQQQGAELFF.

This rearrangement joins TRBV27 to TRBJ1-3; 7 bases map to TRBD1. The CDR3 covers 14 residues. V shed 5 bases, J shed 4 bases, and the junction held 5 bases outside the gene matches. Germline V gives CDR1 MNHEY, CDR2 SMNVEV (reference sequence). Written as DNA, the CDR3 is TGTGCCAGCAGTCAACAGGGGAGGGGAAACACCATATATTTT. It is translated as CASSQQGRGNTIYF.

This chain connects TRBV5-6 to TRBJ1-4; the match to TRBD1 covers 7 bases. J lost 1 base, V lost 0 bases, and 12 bases had no gene match. This CDR3 has 19 residues. The V gene's germline CDR1 is SGHDT and CDR2 YYEEEE. The CDR3 sequence: CASSLAGLGTARTNEKLFF. The CDR3 DNA follows: TGTGCCAGCAGCTTGGCCGGACTTGGGACAGCACGAACTAATGAAAAACTGTTTTTT.

The rearrangement joins TRBV6-6 to TRBJ1-2; D may be TRBD1 (6 bases). The CDR3 is made up of 15 amino acids. Trimming removed 2 bases at V and 4 bases at J, with 14 bases between. Germline V gives CDR1 MNHNY, CDR2 SVGAGI (reference sequence). CDR3 sequence reads: CASSYPPGVGYGYTF. CDR3 sequence (DNA): TGTGCCAGCAGTTACCCCCCAGGGGTGGGCTATGGCTACACCTTC.

The rearrangement uses TRBV7-3 and TRBJ2-2, with D perhaps TRBD1 (5 bases). This CDR3 is built from 15 residues. V lost 1 base and J lost 1, with 7 bases in between. CDR1 SGHTA and CDR2 FQGTGA come from the germline V gene. In nucleotides, the CDR3 is TGTGCCAGCAGCTTAAATGGACAGAACACCGGGGAGCTGTTTTTT. This codes for CASSLNGQNTGELFF.

This clone was detected a few times. This sample also contains other DNA sequences that code for the same CDR3. The chain joins TRBV19 to TRBJ1-5; 12 positions match TRBD1. The CDR3 sequence is 15 residues long. Per the germline V gene, CDR1 is LNHDA and CDR2 is SQIVND (reference sequence). The V gene end was trimmed by 4 bases and the J gene end by 6 bases; junction bases not matched to a gene: 4. This chain's CDR3 is CASSTGQGAGQPQHF. CDR3 DNA sequence: TGTGCCAGTAGTACGGGACAGGGGGCAGGTCAGCCCCAGCATTTT.

The chain uses TRBV28 and TRBJ2-5, with D possibly being TRBD2 (7 bases). The V end lost 5 bases, the J end lost 5 bases, and 18 bases lay between the germline ends. This CDR3 has 15 amino acids. Germline CDR1 MDHEN, CDR2 SYDVKM. CDR3 residues: CASSLYRGAGETQYF. The CDR3 region has the DNA TGTGCCAGCAGTCTTTATCGGGGGGCAGGCGAGACCCAGTACTTC.

The genes are TRBV7-2 and TRBJ2-2, with a weak D call TRBD1 (6 bases). The germline V and J ends were trimmed by 6 bases and 1 base, with 12 bases remaining between them. This CDR3 spans 15 amino acids. Germline lookup yields CDR1 SGHTA and CDR2 FQGNSA. The CDR3 region is CASRGGTLNTGELFF. As DNA, the CDR3 is TGTGCCAGCAGGGGTGGGACACTGAACACCGGGGAGCTGTTTTTT.

This rearrangement joins TRBV5-5 to TRBJ2-5; 7 nucleotides align to TRBD2. Looked up from germline, CDR1 is SGHKS and CDR2 is YYEKEE (reference sequence). V shed 4 bases, J shed 1 base, and the junction held 10 bases outside the gene matches. The CDR3 is made up of 16 amino acids. In DNA, the CDR3 is TGTGCCAGCAGCGGATTAGCGGGTCAACTCCAAGAGACCCAGTACTTC. This encodes CASSGLAGQLQETQYF.

The chain couples TRBV11-3 to TRBJ1-5, with 7 nucleotides matching TRBD1. Germline trimming cut 3 bases from V and 6 bases from J; bases unmatched to any gene: 14. CDR1 is SGHNT and CDR2 is YENEEA in the germline V gene. This CDR3 is built from 17 residues. The CDR3 is CASSLVPKGGGGQPQHF. In DNA form, the CDR3 reads TGTGCCAGCAGCTTGGTTCCCAAAGGGGGCGGAGGTCAGCCCCAGCATTTT.

The V call is TRBV27, the J call TRBJ1-4, with TRBD1 identical over 9 bases. Germline V gives CDR1 MNHEY, CDR2 SMNVEV (reference sequence). V was clipped by 4 bases and J by 11 bases; unmatched bases: 8. The CDR3 extends over 14 amino acids. CDR3 sequence (DNA): TGTGCCAGCAGTTCCCAGGGACAGGGAACGAAACTGTTTTTT. This translates into CASSSQGQGTKLFF.

The gene calls are TRBV6-1 and TRBJ2-7; TRBD1 might be the D (5 bases). This CDR3 region has 13 residues. Trimming took 0 bases from V and 5 from J, leaving 8 bases between them. From germline, CDR1 is MNHNS and CDR2 SASEGT. This CDR3 reads CASSEAPGNEQYF. The CDR3 DNA follows: TGTGCCAGCAGTGAAGCGCCAGGGAACGAGCAGTACTTC.

The gene calls are TRBV5-4 and TRBJ2-7; D possibly corresponds to TRBD2 (6 bases). The CDR3 runs to 14 residues. Trimming removed 4 bases at V and 0 bases at J, with 11 bases between. Germline-derived CDR1 and CDR2 are SGHNT and YYREEE (reference sequence). CDR3 in amino acids: CASSTGLDSYEQYF. CDR3 in DNA: TGTGCCAGCAGCACGGGACTGGACTCCTACGAGCAGTACTTC.

The chain joins TRBV5-6 to TRBJ2-5; the match to TRBD2 covers 7 bases. This CDR3 contains 14 residues. The germline gives CDR1 SGHDT, CDR2 YYEEEE. V shed 1 base, J shed 14 bases, and the junction held 14 bases outside the gene matches. CDR3 DNA sequence: TGTGCCAGCAGCTTGTGGACTAGTCACCGCTTTGACTACTTC. This gives the protein CASSLWTSHRFDYF.

J is TRBJ1-1 and V is TRBV18; the match to TRBD1 covers 7 bases. From germline, CDR1 is KGHSH and CDR2 LQKENI. V trimming: 6 bases; J trimming: 4 bases; junction bases outside the gene matches: 8. The CDR3 has 14 residues. The CDR3 nucleotides are TGTGCCAGCTCCAGGGACAGCCCAGCCACTGAAGCTTTCTTT. It yields the protein CASSRDSPATEAFF. Based on the CDR3 plus reference TRBV18 and TRBJ1-1, the full variable domain is NAGVMQNPRHLVRRRGQEARLRCSPMKGHSHVYWYRQLPEEGLKFMVYLQKENIIDESGMPKERFSAEFPKEGPSILRIQQVVRGDSAAYFCASSRDSPATEAFFGQGTRLTVV.

The rearrangement joins TRBV11-2 to TRBJ1-2; 8 bases match TRBD1. Germline lookup yields CDR1 SGHAT and CDR2 FQNNGV. The ends lost 0 bases at V and 4 bases at J; junction bases unmatched: 7. CDR3 length: 16 amino acids. This CDR3 reads CASSLDQAGGGYGYTF. In nucleotides, the CDR3 is TGTGCCAGCAGCTTAGATCAGGCAGGGGGCGGCTATGGCTACACCTTC.

As DNA, the CDR3 is TGTGCCAGCAGCGGTCCAGGGCCTAATGAAAAACTGTTTTTT. Translating it yields CASSGPGPNEKLFF. The rearrangement uses TRBV27 and TRBJ1-4; possibly TRBD1 for D (5 bases). The V end was cut by 6 bases, the J end by 3 bases, with 11 bases between. The CDR3 is made up of 14 amino acids. CDR1 and CDR2 from the germline V gene are MNHEY and SMNVEV (reference sequence).

The genes are TRBV12-3 or TRBV12-4 and TRBJ2-3; 8 bases agree with TRBD2. CDR3 length equals 13 residues. With 7 bases clipped from V and 4 bases from J, the junction kept 4 bases outside the gene matches. CDR3 nucleotides: TGTGCCAGCACCCCGGGGGGGCCAGATACGCAGTATTTT. Translating gives CASTPGGPDTQYF.

This rearrangement joins TRBV9 to TRBJ2-7; no reliable D call. V was clipped by 0 bases and J by 3 bases, with 13 bases between them. The CDR3 extends over 15 amino acids. Germline loops: CDR1 SGDLS, CDR2 YYNGEE. The CDR3 loop is CASSVGHSSNYEQYF. The CDR3 DNA sequence: TGTGCCAGCAGCGTAGGACATTCCTCGAACTACGAGCAGTACTTC.

The chain combines TRBV5-1 with TRBJ1-1; 7 bases map to TRBD1. The germline CDR1 and CDR2 sequences are SGHRS and YFSETQ. V gave up 2 bases and J gave up 4 bases; unmatched junction bases: 8. This CDR3 region has 15 residues. The CDR3 reads CASSLLGAGGTEAFF. The CDR3 DNA follows: TGCGCCAGCAGCTTACTTGGGGCAGGGGGCACTGAAGCTTTCTTT.